This T cell receptor beta chain was documented in a study of OX40 agonist ivuxolimab in advanced cancers. Study in general: Ivuxolimab, which is an agonistic anti-OX40 (CD134) antibody, was administered to the patients. Participants averaged approximately 65 years of age (range 23 to 79) and were around 83% male. The patients received ivuxolimab by intravenous route every 2 weeks at 0.01 to 10 mg/kg.

Sequencing was performed with immunoSEQ multiplex PCR; in TCRdb, only in-frame clones are kept and a portion is missing. Of about 79,000 clones listed, about 90% are singletons. Regarding this clone: Its antigen remains unidentified. This sample also contains other DNA sequences that code for the same CDR3.

Findings of the study overall: The 0.1-3.0 mg/kg partial responders had among the lowest clonal expansion.

The CDR3 is made up of 13 amino acids. V lost 4 bases, J lost 2 bases, and 6 bases lay in between. Germline CDR1 is SNHLY and CDR2 is FYNNEI. The rearrangement links TRBV2 to TRBJ1-5; no definite D call. The input for sequencing was CD4+ or CD8+ T cells sorted from blood, taken in a trial of the OX40 agonist ivuxolimab. The origin of this receptor is an adult with an advanced solid tumor such as melanoma, head and neck, liver or kidney cancer. The CDR3 DNA sequence: TGTGCCAGCAGTGGTCGAGGCAATCAGCCCCAGCATTTT. Translation: CASSGRGNQPQHF.